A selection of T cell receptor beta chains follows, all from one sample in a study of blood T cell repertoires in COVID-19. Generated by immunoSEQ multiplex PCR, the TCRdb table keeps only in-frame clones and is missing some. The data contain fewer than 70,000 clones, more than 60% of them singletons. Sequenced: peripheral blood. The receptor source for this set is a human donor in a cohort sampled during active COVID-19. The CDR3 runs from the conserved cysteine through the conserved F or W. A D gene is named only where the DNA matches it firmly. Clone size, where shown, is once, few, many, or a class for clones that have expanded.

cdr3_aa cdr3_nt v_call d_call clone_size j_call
CASSFPGTGANYGYTF TGTGCCAGCAGCTTCCCCGGGACAGGGGCTAACTATGGCTACACCTTC TRBV5-4 TRBD1 - TRBJ1-2
CASSITGTGHNQPQHF TGTGCCAGTAGTATTACAGGGACAGGACACAATCAGCCCCAGCATTTT TRBV19 TRBD1 - TRBJ1-5
CASSKATGATNEKLFF TGTGCCAGCAGTAAAGCGACAGGGGCAACTAATGAAAAACTGTTTTTT TRBV6-1 TRBD1 - TRBJ1-4
CASSPKQGEQGYEQYF TGTGCCAGCAGCCCGAAACAGGGGGAGCAGGGCTACGAGCAGTACTTC TRBV7-6 TRBD1 - TRBJ2-7
CASSQDQGHRLAFF TGCGCCAGCAGCCAAGATCAGGGGCACAGGTTGGCTTTCTTT TRBV4-3 - - TRBJ1-1
CASSLAGAYEQYF TGTGCCAGCAGTTTGGCAGGGGCCTACGAGCAGTACTTC TRBV6-6 - few TRBJ2-7
CASKQQSNYGYTF TGTGCCAGTAAGCAACAGTCTAACTATGGCTACACCTTC TRBV19 - - TRBJ1-2
CASSPDRGLLYGYTF TGTGCCAGCAGCCCGGACAGGGGATTGCTATATGGCTACACCTTC TRBV7-9 TRBD1 - TRBJ1-2
CASSDHQGGYGYTF TGTGCCAGCAGCGATCACCAGGGGGGCTATGGCTACACCTTC TRBV7-8 TRBD1 - TRBJ1-2
CASSPGGLIASYNEQFF TGTGCCAGCTCACCCGGAGGGTTAATAGCATCCTACAATGAGCAGTTCTTC TRBV18 - - TRBJ2-1
CASSQGLISVEQYF TGCGCCAGCAGCCAAGGGCTGATTAGCGTCGAGCAGTACTTC TRBV4-1 - few TRBJ2-7
CASTGLANEQYF TGTGCCAGCACCGGACTAGCCAACGAGCAGTACTTC TRBV6-6 TRBD2 - TRBJ2-7
CASSPGPDSSYEQYF TGTGCCAGCAGCCCCGGGCCGGACAGCTCCTACGAGCAGTACTTC TRBV5-4 - - TRBJ2-7
CASSLFIGGTYEQYF TGTGCCAGTAGTCTCTTTATAGGGGGAACCTACGAGCAGTACTTC TRBV19 - - TRBJ2-7
CASSIKQGLSNEKLFF TGTGCCAGCAGCATAAAACAGGGTCTGTCTAATGAAAAACTGTTTTTT TRBV5-6 - - TRBJ1-4
CASKGLAPSFEQYF TGTGCCAGCAAAGGACTAGCGCCCTCCTTTGAGCAGTACTTC TRBV27 TRBD2 - TRBJ2-7